Listed here is a single TCR beta chain. Germline V gives CDR1 SQVTM, CDR2 ANQGSEA. Trimming took 7 bases from V and 2 from J; bases not matched to a gene: 9. CDR3 length: 14 amino acids. This sample stems from a study of blood T cell repertoires in COVID-19. Cohort 3 donors counted as recovered after two negative PCRs, clearance, or resolved symptoms. Data came from immunoSEQ multiplex PCR; TCRdb stores just in-frame clones and leaves some out. Among a few hundred thousand clones, about four fifths were seen once, and the ten largest hold less than 6%. The TCR originated in a woman aged 50 to 60 who had recovered from COVID-19. Sample: PBMCs or T cells enriched from blood (not recorded which). This chain links TRBV29-1 with TRBJ2-7; 9 positions agree with TRBD1. The CDR3 protein is CSARAGQGPYEQYF. The CDR3, as DNA: TGCAGCGCCAGGGCGGGACAGGGTCCCTACGAGCAGTACTTC.